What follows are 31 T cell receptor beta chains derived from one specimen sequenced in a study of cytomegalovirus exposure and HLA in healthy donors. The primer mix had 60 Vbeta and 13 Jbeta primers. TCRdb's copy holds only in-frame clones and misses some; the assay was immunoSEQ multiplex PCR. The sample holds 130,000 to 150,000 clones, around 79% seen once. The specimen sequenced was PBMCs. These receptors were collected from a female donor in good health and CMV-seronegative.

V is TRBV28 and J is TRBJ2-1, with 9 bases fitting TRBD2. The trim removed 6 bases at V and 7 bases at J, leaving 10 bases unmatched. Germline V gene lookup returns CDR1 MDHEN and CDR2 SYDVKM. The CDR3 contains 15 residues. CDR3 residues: CASSHGTSYQNEQFF. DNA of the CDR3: TGTGCCAGCAGCCATGGGACTAGCTACCAAAATGAGCAGTTCTTC.

The CDR3 here is CASSPENNSPLHF. In DNA form, the CDR3 reads TGTGCCAGCTCACCAGAGAATAATTCACCCCTCCACTTT. The gene calls are TRBV18 and TRBJ1-6; D is unresolved. This CDR3 has 13 amino acids. Trimming took 2 bases from V and 5 from J, leaving 4 bases between them. CDR1 KGHSH and CDR2 LQKENI come from the germline V gene.

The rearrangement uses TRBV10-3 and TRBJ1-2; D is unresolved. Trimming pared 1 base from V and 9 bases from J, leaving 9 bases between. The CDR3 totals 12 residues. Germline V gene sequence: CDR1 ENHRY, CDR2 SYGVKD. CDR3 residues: CAISELERSYTF. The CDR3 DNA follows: TGTGCCATCAGTGAGTTAGAGAGGAGCTACACCTTC.

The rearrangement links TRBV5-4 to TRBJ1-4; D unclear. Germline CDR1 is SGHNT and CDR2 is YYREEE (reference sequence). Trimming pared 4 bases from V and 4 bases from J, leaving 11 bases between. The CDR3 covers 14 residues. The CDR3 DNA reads TGTGCCAGCAGCCACGAAGGGAGTAATGAAAAACTGTTTTTT. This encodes CASSHEGSNEKLFF. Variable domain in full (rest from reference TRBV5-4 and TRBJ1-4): ETGVTQSPTHLIKTRGQQVTLRCSSQSGHNTVSWYQQALGQGPQFIFQYYREEENGRGNFPPRFSGLQFPNYSSELNVNALELDDSALYLCASSHEGSNEKLFFGSGTQLSVL.

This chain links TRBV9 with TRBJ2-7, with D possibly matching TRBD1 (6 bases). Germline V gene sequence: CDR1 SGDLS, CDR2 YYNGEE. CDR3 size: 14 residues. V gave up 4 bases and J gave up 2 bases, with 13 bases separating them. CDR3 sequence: CASSPWTAPYEQYF. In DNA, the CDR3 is TGTGCCAGCAGCCCTTGGACAGCTCCCTACGAGCAGTACTTC.

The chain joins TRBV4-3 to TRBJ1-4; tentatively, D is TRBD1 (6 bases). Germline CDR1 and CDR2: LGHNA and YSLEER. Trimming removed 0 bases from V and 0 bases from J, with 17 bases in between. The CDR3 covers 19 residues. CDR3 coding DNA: TGCGCCAGCAGCCAAGAACTGGGTATGAAGGGGGCAACTAATGAAAAACTGTTTTTT. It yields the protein CASSQELGMKGATNEKLFF.

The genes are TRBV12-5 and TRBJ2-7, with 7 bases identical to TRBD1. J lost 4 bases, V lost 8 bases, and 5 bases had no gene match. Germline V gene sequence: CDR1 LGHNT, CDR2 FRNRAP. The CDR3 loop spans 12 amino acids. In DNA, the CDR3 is TGTGCTAGTAACGACAGGGAGTACGAGCAGTACTTC. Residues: CASNDREYEQYF. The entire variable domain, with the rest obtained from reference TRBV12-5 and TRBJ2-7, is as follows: DARVTQTPRHKVTEMGQEVTMRCQPILGHNTVFWYRQTMMQGLELLAYFRNRAPLDDSGMPKDRFSAEMPDATLATLKIQPSEPRDSAVYFCASNDREYEQYFGPGTRLTVT.

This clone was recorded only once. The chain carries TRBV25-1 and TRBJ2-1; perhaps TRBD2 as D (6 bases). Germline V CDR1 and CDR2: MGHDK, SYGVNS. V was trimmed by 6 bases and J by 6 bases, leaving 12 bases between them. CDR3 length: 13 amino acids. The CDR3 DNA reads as TGTGCCAGCAGAGGACTACCGACCAATGAGCAGTTCTTC. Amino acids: CASRGLPTNEQFF. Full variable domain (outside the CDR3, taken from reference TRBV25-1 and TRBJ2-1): EADIYQTPRYLVIGTGKKITLECSQTMGHDKMYWYQQDPGMELHLIHYSYGVNSTEKGDLSSESTVSRIRTEHFPLTLESARPSHTSQYLCASRGLPTNEQFFGPGTRLTVL.

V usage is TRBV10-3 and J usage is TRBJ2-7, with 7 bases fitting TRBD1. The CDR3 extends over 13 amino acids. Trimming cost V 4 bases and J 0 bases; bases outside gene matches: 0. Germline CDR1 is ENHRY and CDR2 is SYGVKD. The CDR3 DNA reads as TGTGCCATCAGTGGGACAGGCTCCTACGAGCAGTACTTC. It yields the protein CAISGTGSYEQYF.

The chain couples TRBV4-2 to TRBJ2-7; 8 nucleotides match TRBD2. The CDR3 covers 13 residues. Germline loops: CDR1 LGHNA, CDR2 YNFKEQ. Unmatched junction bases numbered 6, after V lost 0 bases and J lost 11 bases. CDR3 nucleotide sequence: TGTGCCAGCAGCCAAGATCGAGCGGGACTAGAGTACTTC. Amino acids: CASSQDRAGLEYF.

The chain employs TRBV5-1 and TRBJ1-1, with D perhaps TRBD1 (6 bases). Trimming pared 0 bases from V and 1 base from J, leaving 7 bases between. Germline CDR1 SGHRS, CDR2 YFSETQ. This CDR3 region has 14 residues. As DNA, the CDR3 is TGCGCCAGCAGCTTGGCGACAGGGAACACTGAAGCTTTCTTT. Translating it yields CASSLATGNTEAFF. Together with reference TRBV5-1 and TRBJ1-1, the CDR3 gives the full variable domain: KAGVTQTPRYLIKTRGQQVTLSCSPISGHRSVSWYQQTPGQGLQFLFEYFSETQRNKGNFPGRFSGRQFSNSRSEMNVSTLELGDSALYLCASSLATGNTEAFFGQGTRLTVV.

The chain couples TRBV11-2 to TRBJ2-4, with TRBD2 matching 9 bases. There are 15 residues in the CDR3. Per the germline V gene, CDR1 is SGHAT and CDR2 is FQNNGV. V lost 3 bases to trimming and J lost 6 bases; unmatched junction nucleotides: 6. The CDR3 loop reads CASSFERGAGNIQYF. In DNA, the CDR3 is TGTGCCAGCAGCTTTGAGCGGGGGGCCGGAAACATTCAGTACTTC.

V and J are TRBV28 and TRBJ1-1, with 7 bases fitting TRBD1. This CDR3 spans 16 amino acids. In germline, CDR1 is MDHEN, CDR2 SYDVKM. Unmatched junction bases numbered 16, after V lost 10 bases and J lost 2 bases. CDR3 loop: CATKSLRQGLNTEAFF. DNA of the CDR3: TGTGCCACTAAGTCACTTAGACAGGGCCTTAACACTGAAGCTTTCTTT.

Written as DNA, the CDR3 is TGTGCCAGCAGTTACCGGCTAAGAGGGAACACTGAAGCTTTCTTT. Its protein product is CASSYRLRGNTEAFF. V and J are TRBV6-5 and TRBJ1-1; D uncertain. Germline V lookup: CDR1 MNHEY, CDR2 SVGAGI. The CDR3 contains 15 residues. The germline V and J ends were trimmed by 2 bases and 1 base, with 11 bases remaining between them.

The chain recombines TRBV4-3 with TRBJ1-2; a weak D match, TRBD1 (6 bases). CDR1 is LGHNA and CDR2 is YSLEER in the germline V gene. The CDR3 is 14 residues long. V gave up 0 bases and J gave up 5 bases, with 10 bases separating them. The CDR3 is CASSQDRGGYGYTF. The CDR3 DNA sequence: TGCGCCAGCAGCCAAGACAGGGGAGGGTATGGCTACACCTTC.

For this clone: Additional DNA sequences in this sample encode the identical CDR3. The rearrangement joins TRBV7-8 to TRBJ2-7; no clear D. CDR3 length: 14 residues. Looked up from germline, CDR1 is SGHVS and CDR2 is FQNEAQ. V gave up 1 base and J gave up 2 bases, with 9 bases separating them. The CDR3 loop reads CASSLGRGAYEQYF. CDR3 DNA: TGTGCCAGCAGCTTAGGCCGCGGTGCCTACGAGCAGTACTTC.

CDR3 bases: TGTGCCAGCGGGCTGCAGGCAGGAGATACGCAGTATTTT. Translated, it gives CASGLQAGDTQYF. V is TRBV5-4 and J is TRBJ2-3, with D unclear. This CDR3 spans 13 amino acids. Trimming took off 7 bases at V and 5 bases at J, with 14 bases between the two ends. Germline CDR1 reads SGHNT; CDR2 reads YYREEE (reference sequence).

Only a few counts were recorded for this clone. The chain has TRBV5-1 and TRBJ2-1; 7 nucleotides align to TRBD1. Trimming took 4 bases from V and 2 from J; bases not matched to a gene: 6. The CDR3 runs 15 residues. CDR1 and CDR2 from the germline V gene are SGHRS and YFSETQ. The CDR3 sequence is CASSRTGTAYNEQFF. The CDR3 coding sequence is TGCGCCAGCAGCCGGACCGGGACAGCCTACAATGAGCAGTTCTTC.

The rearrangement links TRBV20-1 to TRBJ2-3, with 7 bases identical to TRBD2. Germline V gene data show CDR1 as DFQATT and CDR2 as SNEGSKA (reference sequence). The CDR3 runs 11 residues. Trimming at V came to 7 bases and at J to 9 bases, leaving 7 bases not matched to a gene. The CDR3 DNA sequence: TGCAGTGTTCTGGCGGGAGAGACGCAGTATTTT. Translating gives CSVLAGETQYF.

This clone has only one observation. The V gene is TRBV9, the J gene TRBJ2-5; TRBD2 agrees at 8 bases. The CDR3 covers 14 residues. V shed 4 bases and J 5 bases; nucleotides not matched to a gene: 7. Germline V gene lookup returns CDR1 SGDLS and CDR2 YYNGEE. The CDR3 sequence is CASSSLSGGETQYF. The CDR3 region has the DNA TGTGCCAGCAGCTCCCTTTCGGGGGGGGAGACCCAGTACTTC.

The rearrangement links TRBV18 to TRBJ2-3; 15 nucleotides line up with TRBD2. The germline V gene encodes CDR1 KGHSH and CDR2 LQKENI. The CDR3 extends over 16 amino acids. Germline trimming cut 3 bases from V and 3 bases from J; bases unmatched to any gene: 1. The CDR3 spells CASSPGLAGGTDTQYF. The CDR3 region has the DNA TGTGCCAGCTCACCGGGACTAGCGGGAGGTACAGATACGCAGTATTTT.

The CDR3 here is CASSPSPAKNIQYF. The CDR3 DNA is TGTGCCAGCAGCCCTAGTCCCGCCAAAAACATTCAGTACTTC. The rearrangement joins TRBV11-2 to TRBJ2-4; D is undetermined. V lost 5 bases and J 1 base, leaving 9 bases between the germline ends. Germline CDR1 is SGHAT and CDR2 is FQNNGV. The CDR3 contains 14 residues. Full variable domain (rest looked up from reference TRBV11-2 and TRBJ2-4): EAGVAQSPRYKIIEKRQSVAFWCNPISGHATLYWYQQILGQGPKLLIQFQNNGVVDDSQLPKDRFSAERLKGVDSTLKIQPAKLEDSAVYLCASSPSPAKNIQYFGAGTRLSVL.

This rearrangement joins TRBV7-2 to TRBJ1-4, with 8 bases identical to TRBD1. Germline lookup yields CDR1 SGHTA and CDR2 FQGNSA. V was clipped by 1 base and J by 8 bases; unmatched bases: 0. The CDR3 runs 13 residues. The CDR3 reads CASSLGTGEKLFF. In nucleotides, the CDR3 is TGTGCCAGCAGCTTAGGGACAGGGGAAAAACTGTTTTTT.

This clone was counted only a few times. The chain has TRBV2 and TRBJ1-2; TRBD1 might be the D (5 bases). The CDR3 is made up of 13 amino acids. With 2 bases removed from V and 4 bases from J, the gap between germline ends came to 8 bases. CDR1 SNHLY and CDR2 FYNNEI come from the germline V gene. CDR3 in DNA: TGTGCCAGCAGTGAAAACAGGTTCTATGGCTACACCTTC. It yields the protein CASSENRFYGYTF.

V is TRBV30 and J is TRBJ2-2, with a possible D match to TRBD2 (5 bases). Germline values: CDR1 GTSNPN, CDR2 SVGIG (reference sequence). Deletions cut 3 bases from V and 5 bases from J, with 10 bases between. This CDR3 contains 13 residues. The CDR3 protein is CAWRGSRTGELFF. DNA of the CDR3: TGTGCCTGGAGGGGGAGTCGGACCGGGGAGCTGTTTTTT.

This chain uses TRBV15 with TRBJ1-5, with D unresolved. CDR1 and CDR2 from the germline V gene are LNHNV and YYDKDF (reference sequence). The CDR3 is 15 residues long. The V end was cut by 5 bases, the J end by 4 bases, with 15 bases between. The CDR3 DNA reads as TGTGCCACCAGCGCCTACCGATTCGAAAATCAGCCCCAGCATTTT. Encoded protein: CATSAYRFENQPQHF. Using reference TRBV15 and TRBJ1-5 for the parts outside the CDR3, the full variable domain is DAMVIQNPRYQVTQFGKPVTLSCSQTLNHNVMYWYQQKSSQAPKLLFHYYDKDFNNEADTPDNFQSRRPNTSFCFLDIRSPGLGDTAMYLCATSAYRFENQPQHFGDGTRLSIL.

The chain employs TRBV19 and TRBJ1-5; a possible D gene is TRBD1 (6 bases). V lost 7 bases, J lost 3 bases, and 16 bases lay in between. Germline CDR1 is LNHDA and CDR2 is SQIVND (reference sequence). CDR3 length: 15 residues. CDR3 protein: CASTPRQVINQPQHF. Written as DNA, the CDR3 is TGTGCCAGTACCCCGAGACAGGTGATCAATCAGCCCCAGCATTTT.

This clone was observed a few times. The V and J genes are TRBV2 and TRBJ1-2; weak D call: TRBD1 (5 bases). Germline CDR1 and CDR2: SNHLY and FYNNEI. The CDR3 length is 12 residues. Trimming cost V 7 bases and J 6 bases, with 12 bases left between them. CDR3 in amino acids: CASTKLRDGYTF. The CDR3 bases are TGTGCCAGCACAAAACTCAGGGATGGCTACACCTTC.

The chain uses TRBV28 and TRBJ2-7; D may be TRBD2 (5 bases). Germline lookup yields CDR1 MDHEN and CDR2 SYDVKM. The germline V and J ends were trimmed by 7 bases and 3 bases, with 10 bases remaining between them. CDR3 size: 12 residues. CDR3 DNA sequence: TGTGCCAGCACCACCGGGGACTACGAGCAGTACTTC. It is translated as CASTTGDYEQYF.

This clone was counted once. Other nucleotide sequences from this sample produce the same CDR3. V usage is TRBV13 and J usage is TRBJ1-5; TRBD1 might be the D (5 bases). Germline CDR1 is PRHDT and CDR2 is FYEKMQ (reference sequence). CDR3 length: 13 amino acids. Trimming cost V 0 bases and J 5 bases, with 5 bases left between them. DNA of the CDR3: TGTGCCAGCAGCTTAGGCAGGGATCAGCCCCAGCATTTT. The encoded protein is CASSLGRDQPQHF.

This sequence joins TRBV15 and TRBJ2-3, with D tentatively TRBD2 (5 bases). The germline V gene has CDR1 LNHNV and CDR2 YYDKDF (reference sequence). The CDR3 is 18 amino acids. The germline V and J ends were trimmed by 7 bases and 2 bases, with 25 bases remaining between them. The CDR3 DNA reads TGTGCCACCAAAAGGATGGACTTGGCGGCCCTCTTCACAGATACGCAGTATTTT. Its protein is CATKRMDLAALFTDTQYF.